A selection of T cell receptor beta chains follows, all from one sample in a study of siplizumab effects on memory and regulatory T cells. The protocol was immunoSEQ multiplex PCR, while the TCRdb copy is restricted to in-frame clones and leaves out a portion. The table lists 110,000 or so clones, just under 95% of them singletons, with roughly 0.15% in the top ten. Sequenced: non-Treg CD4+ T cells sorted from blood. These receptors originate from a human donor in good health. Each CDR3 is given with its conserved first and last residue. Each record gives: J gene, D gene, V gene, clone size, CDR3 protein, CDR3 DNA. The D gene is left open where the match is weak. Rows may omit the clone size; those that give it use once, few, many or a size class.

TRBJ2-5 | TRBD1 | TRBV4-2 | NA | CASSHGLTGGGETQYF | TGTGCCAGCAGCCATGGCCTTACAGGGGGCGGGGAGACCCAGTACTTC
TRBJ2-1 | TRBD2 | TRBV4-3 | once | CASSQDVPGGSEQFF | TGCGCCAGCAGCCAAGATGTACCGGGGGGTAGTGAGCAGTTCTTC
TRBJ2-1 | TRBD2 | TRBV6-1 | NA | CASRSGGASNEQFF | TGTGCCAGCAGGAGCGGGGGGGCTTCCAATGAGCAGTTCTTC
TRBJ2-1 | TRBD1 | TRBV5-1 | NA | CASSWRQGAYEQFF | TGCGCCAGCAGCTGGAGACAGGGGGCGTATGAGCAGTTCTTC
TRBJ1-6 | NA | TRBV30 | NA | CAWSSKTLPLHF | TGTGCCTGGAGTTCTAAAACTCTACCCCTCCACTTT
TRBJ2-7 | NA | TRBV7-9 | NA | CASSLKGVPEQYF | TGTGCCAGCAGCTTAAAGGGTGTGCCCGAGCAGTACTTC
TRBJ2-7 | NA | TRBV5-1 | NA | CASSLRILNHEQYF | TGCGCCAGCAGCTTACGGATCCTCAACCACGAGCAGTACTTC
TRBJ2-4 | TRBD2 | TRBV5-4 | NA | CASSPSGGAAKNIQYF | TGTGCCAGCAGCCCAAGCGGGGGAGCTGCCAAAAACATTCAGTACTTC
TRBJ1-2 | NA | TRBV10-3 | NA | CAISSPDSIYGYTF | TGTGCCATCAGTTCTCCGGACAGTATATATGGCTACACCTTC
TRBJ1-1 | NA | TRBV5-1 | NA | CASSLARVSTEAFF | TGCGCCAGCAGCTTGGCTCGGGTGAGCACTGAAGCTTTCTTT
TRBJ2-1 | NA | TRBV15 | NA | CATSRDPSSSYNEQFF | TGTGCCACCAGCAGAGATCCCTCCAGCTCCTACAATGAGCAGTTCTTC
TRBJ2-3 | NA | TRBV7-2 | NA | CASSLVRDTQYF | TGTGCCAGCAGCTTAGTACGGGATACGCAGTATTTT
TRBJ2-3 | NA | TRBV7-2 | NA | CASSLGPVTDTQYF | TGTGCCAGCAGCTTGGGGCCCGTGACAGATACGCAGTATTTT
TRBJ1-5 | NA | TRBV30 | NA | CAWNAGLRQPQHF | TGTGCCTGGAATGCAGGCCTTAGACAGCCCCAGCATTTT
TRBJ1-5 | TRBD1 | TRBV2 | NA | CASGAGGLSNQPQHF | TGTGCCAGCGGGGCAGGGGGCCTTAGCAATCAGCCCCAGCATTTT
TRBJ1-4 | NA | TRBV9 | once | CASSLTSGATNEKLFF | TGTGCCAGCAGCCTCACCAGTGGGGCAACTAATGAAAAACTGTTTTTT
TRBJ1-1 | NA | TRBV30 | NA | CAWSVGRMNTEAFF | TGTGCCTGGAGTGTTGGCAGGATGAACACTGAAGCTTTCTTT
TRBJ1-6 | NA | TRBV6-5 | NA | CASSPQGAGFSPLHF | TGTGCCAGCAGTCCACAGGGAGCGGGGTTTTCACCCCTCCACTTT
TRBJ2-7 | TRBD1 | TRBV27 | NA | CASRQTGGAYEQYF | TGTGCCAGCAGACAGACAGGGGGGGCCTACGAGCAGTACTTC
TRBJ2-2 | NA | TRBV5-4 | NA | CASSRDTSFITGELFF | TGTGCCAGCAGCCGGGACACTTCCTTTATCACCGGGGAGCTGTTTTTT
TRBJ2-5 | NA | TRBV7-6 | NA | CASSPGAGEQTQYF | TGTGCCAGCAGCCCAGGGGCAGGGGAACAGACCCAGTACTTC
TRBJ2-2 | TRBD2 | TRBV18 | NA | CASSPSGVTGELFF | TGTGCCAGCTCTCCCAGCGGGGTCACCGGGGAGCTGTTTTTT
TRBJ1-4 | NA | TRBV2 | NA | CASSEGTATNEKLFF | TGTGCCAGCAGTGAAGGGACAGCAACTAATGAAAAACTGTTTTTT
TRBJ1-5 | TRBD1 | TRBV6-4 | NA | CASSPGGGNQPQHF | TGTGCCAGCAGTCCAGGGGGAGGCAATCAGCCCCAGCATTTT
TRBJ2-2 | TRBD2 | TRBV5-4 | NA | CASSMGLAGTRGTGELFF | TGTGCCAGCAGCATGGGACTAGCGGGGACACGAGGCACCGGGGAGCTGTTTTTT
TRBJ1-1 | NA | TRBV6-5 | NA | CASSYRRNTEAFF | TGTGCCAGCAGTTACCGGAGGAACACTGAAGCTTTCTTT
TRBJ1-2 | NA | TRBV5-6 | NA | CASSYIGGYTF | TGTGCCAGCAGCTACATAGGGGGCTACACCTTC
TRBJ2-1 | NA | TRBV9 | NA | CASSPAGSSYNEQFF | TGTGCCAGCAGCCCCGCGGGGAGCTCCTACAATGAGCAGTTCTTC
TRBJ2-2 | NA | TRBV30 | NA | CAWSVRSHNTGELFF | TGTGCCTGGAGTGTCCGGTCGCATAACACCGGGGAGCTGTTTTTT
TRBJ1-5 | TRBD1 | TRBV7-2 | once | CASSHLTGWGNQPQHF | TGTGCCAGCAGCCATTTGACAGGGTGGGGCAATCAGCCCCAGCATTTT
TRBJ2-1 | TRBD2 | TRBV7-9 | NA | CASSFTGGSSYNEQFF | TGTGCCAGCAGCTTCACCGGGGGGAGCTCCTACAATGAGCAGTTCTTC
TRBJ1-1 | NA | TRBV6-4 | NA | CASRVLGPEAFF | TGTGCCAGCAGGGTATTAGGTCCTGAAGCTTTCTTT
TRBJ2-7 | TRBD1 | TRBV5-1 | NA | CASSSGDRVIEQYF | TGCGCCAGCAGCTCCGGGGACAGGGTTATCGAGCAGTACTTC
TRBJ2-4 | TRBD2 | TRBV30 | NA | CAGGIGGRFRAKNIQYF | TGTGCCGGGGGTATCGGGGGGAGATTTAGAGCCAAAAACATTCAGTACTTC
TRBJ1-2 | TRBD1 | TRBV27 | NA | CASSQTSGTGEGYTF | TGTGCCAGCAGCCAAACGTCCGGGACAGGGGAAGGCTACACCTTC
TRBJ2-3 | TRBD2 | TRBV19 | NA | CASSSTSGGMSTDTQYF | TGTGCCAGTAGTTCGACTAGCGGGGGGATGAGCACAGATACGCAGTATTTT
TRBJ1-5 | TRBD1 | TRBV25-1 | NA | CASSETGFNQPQHF | TGTGCCAGCAGTGAGACAGGGTTCAATCAGCCCCAGCATTTT
TRBJ2-1 | TRBD1 | TRBV19 | NA | CASSVGTGAYNEQFF | TGTGCCAGTAGTGTCGGGACAGGGGCCTACAATGAGCAGTTCTTC
TRBJ2-1 | NA | TRBV7-9 | NA | CASGGLGEQFF | TGTGCCAGCGGAGGGTTGGGTGAGCAGTTCTTC
TRBJ2-5 | NA | TRBV7-8 | few | CASSLGEKETQYF | TGTGCCAGCAGCTTAGGAGAGAAAGAGACCCAGTACTTC
TRBJ2-5 | NA | TRBV9 | NA | CASSATRLGETQYF | TGTGCCAGCAGTGCTACTAGGCTGGGGGAGACCCAGTACTTC
TRBJ2-5 | TRBD1 | TRBV19 | NA | CASSIAQNRGETQYF | TGTGCCAGTAGTATAGCCCAAAACAGGGGAGAGACCCAGTACTTC
TRBJ1-5 | TRBD1 | TRBV5-6 | NA | CASSSKTGRGSQPQHF | TGTGCCAGCAGCTCGAAGACAGGGCGGGGGAGTCAGCCCCAGCATTTT
TRBJ2-1 | TRBD2 | TRBV6-4 | NA | CASSRTSGGLDEQFF | TGTGCCAGCAGTCGGACTAGCGGGGGCCTGGATGAGCAGTTCTTC
TRBJ2-7 | TRBD1 | TRBV7-8 | NA | CASSLASGETGNYEQYF | TGTGCCAGCAGCTTAGCGTCGGGCGAGACAGGGAACTACGAGCAGTACTTC
TRBJ2-1 | TRBD2 | TRBV5-1 | NA | CASSYLAGGRNEQFF | TGCGCCAGCAGCTATCTAGCGGGGGGCAGGAATGAGCAGTTCTTC
TRBJ1-1 | NA | TRBV6-1 | NA | CAGALGGRNTEAFF | TGTGCCGGCGCACTGGGGGGTCGGAACACTGAAGCTTTCTTT
TRBJ1-3 | NA | TRBV18 | NA | CASSPLTSSGNTIYF | TGTGCCAGCTCACCATTAACGAGCTCTGGAAACACCATATATTTT
TRBJ2-1 | NA | TRBV25-1 | NA | CASRDGRLEQFF | TGTGCCAGCAGGGACGGACGGCTTGAGCAGTTCTTC
TRBJ2-3 | NA | TRBV6-1 | NA | CASSETRRNGDTQYF | TGTGCCAGCAGTGAAACCAGACGGAACGGAGATACGCAGTATTTT
TRBJ1-3 | TRBD1 | TRBV9 | NA | CASSGGTDGNTIYF | TGTGCCAGCAGCGGTGGGACAGATGGAAACACCATATATTTT
TRBJ1-5 | NA | TRBV5-1 | NA | CASSPDPNQPQHF | TGCGCCAGCAGCCCGGATCCTAATCAGCCCCAGCATTTT
TRBJ1-5 | NA | TRBV6-1 | once | CASSEGGNQPQHF | TGCGCCAGCAGTGAAGGGGGCAATCAGCCCCAGCATTTT
TRBJ2-5 | NA | TRBV7-2 | NA | CASSSPLGLKTQYF | TGTGCCAGCAGCTCTCCCCTGGGGTTAAAGACCCAGTACTTC